A selection of T cell receptor beta chains follows, all from one sample in a study of blood T cell repertoires in COVID-19. The protocol was immunoSEQ multiplex PCR, while the TCRdb copy is restricted to in-frame clones and leaves out a portion. The sample holds some 41,000 clones, approximately 91% seen once. Sequencing was done on a sample of peripheral blood. The source of these receptors is a man between 60 and 75 years old with active COVID-19. CDR3s include the opening cysteine and the closing phenylalanine or tryptophan. D genes are given only for firm matches. For some rows the clone size is stated as once, few or many, or as a class when expanded; others skip it.

D gene	clone size	V gene	J gene	CDR3 DNA	CDR3 protein
-	once	TRBV24-1	TRBJ2-2	TGTGCCACCAGTGATCGACAGGCAGACACCGGGGAGCTGTTTTTT	CATSDRQADTGELFF
-	-	TRBV18	TRBJ2-3	TGTGCCAGCTCACCACCGGTGGGGGGTGGAGGCACAGATACGCAGTATTTT	CASSPPVGGGGTDTQYF
-	-	TRBV7-2	TRBJ1-2	TGTGCCAGCAGCTCAAACGGACAGAACGAAGTCGGCTACACCTTC	CASSSNGQNEVGYTF
TRBD2	-	TRBV5-6	TRBJ2-1	TGTGCCAGCAGCTCTCGGGGTGGCGGGAGGGCCCTTGGGGAGAATGAGCAGTTCTTC	CASSSRGGGRALGENEQFF
-	few	TRBV6-5	TRBJ1-3	TGTGCCAGCATCTCCTCTGGAAACACCATATATTTT	CASISSGNTIYF
-	-	TRBV30	TRBJ1-4	TGTGCCTGGAGTGTACTAATCGGTGAAAAACTGTTTTTT	CAWSVLIGEKLFF
TRBD2	few	TRBV19	TRBJ2-5	TGTGCCAGTAAGACCGGACTAGCGGGAGCAGAGACCCAGTACTTC	CASKTGLAGAETQYF
TRBD2	-	TRBV4-1	TRBJ2-1	TGCGCCAGCAGCCAAGGAGAGCGGGAGGGCCTTGAGGATGAGCAGTTCTTC	CASSQGEREGLEDEQFF
TRBD2	-	TRBV9	TRBJ2-1	TGTGCCAGCAGCGCCACTAGCGCGTATAACAATGAGCAGTTCTTC	CASSATSAYNNEQFF
-	-	TRBV3-1/TRBV3-2	TRBJ2-7	TGTGCCAGCAGCCAAGCTTACGAGCAGTACTTC	CASSQAYEQYF
TRBD1	-	TRBV7-9	TRBJ2-1	TGTGCCAGCAGCCCGGGACAGGGAAAGCAGTTCTTC	CASSPGQGKQFF
TRBD1	-	TRBV7-2	TRBJ2-1	TGTGCCAGTTCCCCACCGGGACAGCTTGAGCAGTTCTTC	CASSPPGQLEQFF
TRBD2	-	TRBV6-4	TRBJ2-1	TGTGCCAGCAGTGACTCGACTAGCGGGAGCAATGAGCAGTTCTTC	CASSDSTSGSNEQFF
TRBD2	-	TRBV19	TRBJ2-3	TGTGCCAGTAGTCCACTAGCGAGGTCAGATACGCAGTATTTT	CASSPLARSDTQYF
-	once	TRBV19	TRBJ2-7	TGTGCCAGTAGTATAACAGGGAGCTCCTACGAGCAGTACTTC	CASSITGSSYEQYF
TRBD2	-	TRBV27	TRBJ2-7	TGTGCCAGCAGTCCCTGGACTAGCGTCTACGAGCAGTACTTC	CASSPWTSVYEQYF
-	-	TRBV7-3	TRBJ2-5	TGTGCCAGCAGCCCCAATAGAGGGGAGACCCAGTACTTC	CASSPNRGETQYF
TRBD2	-	TRBV5-1	TRBJ2-5	TGCGCCAGCAGCCGACTAGCGGGAGACCGAGAGACCCAGTACTTC	CASSRLAGDRETQYF
-	-	TRBV29-1	TRBJ2-5	TGCAGCGTTGAGATAGGGGGGGGAAGGGAGACCCAGTACTTC	CSVEIGGGRETQYF
-	-	TRBV27	TRBJ2-2	TGTGCCAGCAGTTTTTCACTAGCAGCCACCGGGGAGCTGTTTTTT	CASSFSLAATGELFF
-	-	TRBV7-9	TRBJ2-1	TGTGCCAGCAGCTTAGAACTTACTAGTCGGTCCTACAATGAGCAGTTCTTC	CASSLELTSRSYNEQFF
-	-	TRBV10-3	TRBJ2-5	TGTGCCCTGAGCGCAAGCGAACAAGAGACCCAGTACTTC	CALSASEQETQYF
-	-	TRBV5-5	TRBJ1-6	TGTGCCAGCAGCTTGGATTCCGGGGTGGGTTCACCCCTCCACTTT	CASSLDSGVGSPLHF
-	-	TRBV19	TRBJ1-3	TGTGCCAGTATTCCAACAGGGACCCCCAGCTCTGGAAACACCATATATTTT	CASIPTGTPSSGNTIYF
-	-	TRBV6-4	TRBJ1-1	TGTGCCAGCAGTGACCAGGGGAACACTGAAGCTTTCTTT	CASSDQGNTEAFF
TRBD1	-	TRBV24-1	TRBJ2-2	TGTGCCACCGGTAGACAGGGGAACACCGGGGAGCTGTTTTTT	CATGRQGNTGELFF
-	-	TRBV30	TRBJ1-1	TGTGCCTGGAGTATGGGGGGGCTGGTGAACACTGAAGCTTTCTTT	CAWSMGGLVNTEAFF
TRBD2	-	TRBV12-3/TRBV12-4	TRBJ2-3	TGTGCCAGCAGATTGGGGGGGGCAGATACGCAGTATTTT	CASRLGGADTQYF
-	-	TRBV27	TRBJ2-1	TGTGCCAGCAGTTTATCCCCCAGCTCCTACAATGAGCAGTTCTTC	CASSLSPSSYNEQFF
-	few	TRBV18	TRBJ2-5	TGTGCCAGCGGGACGGGGGTCCGCGAGACCCAGTACTTC	CASGTGVRETQYF
TRBD2	-	TRBV29-1	TRBJ2-7	TGCAGCGTAGGAAATCTAGGACTAGCGGGAGTGCAGTACTTC	CSVGNLGLAGVQYF
TRBD1	-	TRBV6-4	TRBJ2-1	TGTGCCAGCAGTGACGAAGGGGGCGACAATGAGCAGTTCTTC	CASSDEGGDNEQFF
-	-	TRBV10-2	TRBJ2-1	TGCGCCAGCAGCCGAACAGGATTATACTACAATGAGCAGTTCTTC	CASSRTGLYYNEQFF
TRBD2	-	TRBV27	TRBJ2-3	TGTGCCAGCAGTTCGGGACTAGACGTAGCAGATACGCAGTATTTT	CASSSGLDVADTQYF
-	-	TRBV5-6	TRBJ1-4	TGTGCCAGCAGCTGGGAGAGGCAACGGGAAAAACTGTTTTTT	CASSWERQREKLFF
-	-	TRBV6-1	TRBJ1-3	TGTGCCAGCAGTGAGGCCGGGGGTACTGGAAACACCATATATTTT	CASSEAGGTGNTIYF
-	-	TRBV12-5	TRBJ2-1	TGTGCTAGTGGTTTGGTACAGGGTGCCCTAAATGAGCAGTTCTTC	CASGLVQGALNEQFF
-	-	TRBV19	TRBJ1-2	TGTGCCAGTAGTATAGCCGATCTATACTATGGCTACACCTTC	CASSIADLYYGYTF
-	-	TRBV6-1	TRBJ1-6	TGTGCCAGCAGTGAAAGAGAACGAAGTCGAAATTCACCCCTCCACTTT	CASSERERSRNSPLHF
TRBD1	-	TRBV5-1	TRBJ2-1	TGCGCCAGCAGCTTGGTCCGGGACAGGGAGGGGAATGAGCAGTTCTTC	CASSLVRDREGNEQFF
-	-	TRBV14	TRBJ2-7	TGTGCCAGCAGCCTCGGTGCCCTTCTAAACTACGAGCAGTACTTC	CASSLGALLNYEQYF
TRBD1	-	TRBV7-9	TRBJ1-1	TGTGCCAGCAGCCCCTCCGACAGGGGGCGCAAAGCTTTCTTT	CASSPSDRGRKAFF
TRBD2	-	TRBV28	TRBJ2-7	TGTGCCAGCAGTATGGGGGGGCTAGCGGGGAACTACGAGCAGTACTTC	CASSMGGLAGNYEQYF
TRBD1	-	TRBV29-1	TRBJ1-1	TGCAGCGTTGAAGGGACAGGGGGAGCTTTCTTT	CSVEGTGGAFF
-	-	TRBV5-1	TRBJ2-2	TGCGCCAGCAGCACATCCTCATTGGCCGGGGAGCTGTTTTTT	CASSTSSLAGELFF
-	-	TRBV10-3	TRBJ1-2	TGTGCCATCAGTTCAAAAAACTATGGCTACACCTTC	CAISSKNYGYTF
-	once	TRBV28	TRBJ2-2	TGTGCCAGCAGTTTCCGAAGGGACTGGCAAAACACCGGGGAGCTGTTTTTT	CASSFRRDWQNTGELFF
TRBD2	-	TRBV9	TRBJ2-1	TGTGCCAGCAGCCCCGGGACTAGCAGCTACAATGAGCAGTTCTTC	CASSPGTSSYNEQFF
-	few	TRBV19	TRBJ1-3	TGTGCCAGTAGTGACAACCCATCTGGAAACACCATATATTTT	CASSDNPSGNTIYF
-	-	TRBV1	TRBJ2-1	TGCACCAGCAGCCAGGCCACTAGCGGGAGGGCCCGGTCCTACAATGAGCAGTTCTTC	CTSSQATSGRARSYNEQFF
-	-	TRBV3-1/TRBV3-2	TRBJ2-7	TGTGCCAGCAGCCAAACTACTTCCTACGAGCAGTACTTC	CASSQTTSYEQYF
-	once	TRBV2	TRBJ1-5	TGTGCCAGCAGTGAGGACATTGGGCCCCAGCATTTT	CASSEDIGPQHF
-	-	TRBV10-3	TRBJ1-1	TGTGCCATCAGTTTCGACAAGGACACTGAAGCTTTCTTT	CAISFDKDTEAFF
TRBD2	-	TRBV9	TRBJ2-7	TGTGCCAGCAGCGTAGGAAGCGGGAGGACCGAGCAGTACTTC	CASSVGSGRTEQYF
-	few	TRBV6-1	TRBJ1-1	TGTGCCAGCAGTGAAGCCGACAGGAGGACTGAAGCTTTCTTT	CASSEADRRTEAFF
TRBD2	-	TRBV28	TRBJ2-1	TGTGCCAGCAGCCGACTAGCGGGAGCTGGCAATGAGCAGTTCTTC	CASSRLAGAGNEQFF
TRBD1	once	TRBV5-8	TRBJ2-7	TGTGCCAGCAGCTTGGCCGGGACAGGGTCGGTCGAGCAGTACTTC	CASSLAGTGSVEQYF